One sample yielded the 11 T cell receptor beta chains listed below, sequenced in a study of spatial heterogeneity in lung cancer. Study outcomes and limitations: Tumors with more nonsynonymous mutations had more expanded intratumoral alpha and beta TCRs.

Antigen specificity for these receptors is unknown. The time point here: sample taken at primary tumor resection. TCRdb processed the 5' RACE reads anew with MiXCR; each CDR3 protein has one entry. The sample has 3,000 to 4,000 distinct CDR3 sequences; around 24% are singletons. Material: lung tumor tissue, obtained at surgery. All receptors come from a male donor with early-stage non-small cell lung cancer.

Relative to its sample, this clonotype is medium-sized. This beta chain turned up in a library designed for alpha chains; as an off-target read, its abundance says little. The chain combines TRBV20-1 with TRBJ1-5, with no clear D. V was trimmed by 3 bases and J by 11 bases, leaving 8 bases between them. Germline loops: CDR1 DFQATT, CDR2 SNEGSKA (reference sequence). This CDR3 spans 10 amino acids. CDR3 sequence reads: CSASNPTQHF. The DNA of the CDR3 is TGCAGTGCTAGTAATCCGACCCAGCATTTT.

By share of the sample, this clonotype is medium-sized (0.01 to 0.1%). As an off-target read in a library built for alpha chains, this beta chain has a frequency of little significance. The chain carries TRBV12-3 or TRBV12-4 and TRBJ2-1; D unresolved. The CDR3 totals 15 residues. The V and J ends lost 6 bases and 0 bases respectively, with 12 bases between them. The CDR3 DNA follows: TGTGCCAGCAGCCCGGGCCCTATCTCCTACAATGAGCAGTTCTTC. Protein: CASSPGPISYNEQFF.

Judged by abundance, this clonotype is large. A library prepared for alpha chains yielded this beta chain as an off-target read; its size is of little meaning. J is TRBJ1-1 and V is TRBV10-3; D unresolved. Trimming took off 9 bases at V and 1 base at J, with 12 bases between the two ends. This CDR3 is 13 amino acids long. Germline assignment: CDR1 ENHRY and CDR2 SYGVKD. CDR3: CAIAGLWNTEAFF. The CDR3 DNA reads as TGTGCCATTGCTGGGCTCTGGAACACTGAAGCTTTCTTT.

In its sample, this clonotype ranks as medium-sized. The size of this beta chain means little, since it is a stray read in a library made for alpha chains. The chain combines TRBV18 with TRBJ1-5; 9 bases are a match to TRBD1. CDR1 is KGHSH, CDR2 LQKENI, per germline. The CDR3 is 15 amino acids. Trimming cost V 5 bases and J 6 bases; bases outside gene matches: 8. Here the CDR3 DNA reads TGTGCCAGCTCAGTGTCGGGACAGGGAAGTCAGCCCCAGCATTTT. Translated: CASSVSGQGSQPQHF. Full variable domain (missing parts from reference TRBV18 and TRBJ1-5): NAGVMQNPRHLVRRRGQEARLRCSPMKGHSHVYWYRQLPEEGLKFMVYLQKENIIDESGMPKERFSAEFPKEGPSILRIQQVVRGDSAAYFCASSVSGQGSQPQHFGDGTRLSIL.

Regarding this clonotype: Since the library was made to target alpha chains, this beta chain is a stray read and its abundance is not meaningful. This rearrangement joins TRBV5-1 to TRBJ2-3; TRBD1 matches 8 bases. V dropped 4 bases and J dropped 2; count of bases not matched to a gene: 3. The CDR3 sequence is 14 residues long. Germline CDR1 SGHRS, CDR2 YFSETQ. CDR3 in DNA: TGCGCCAGCAGCGCGGGACAGGACACAGATACGCAGTATTTT. This codes for CASSAGQDTDTQYF.

Points on this clonotype: A read error may produce the germline difference seen at one junction end. Within a library made for alpha chains, this beta chain is off target, and its count is uninformative. J is TRBJ2-7 and V is TRBV28, with D perhaps TRBD1 or TRBD2 (5 bases each). The CDR3 contains 12 residues. Looked up from germline, CDR1 is MDHEN and CDR2 is SYDVKM. The CDR3: CASSPTPGRTDF. The CDR3 DNA sequence: TGTGCCAGCAGTCCTACTCCGGGGCGTACGGACTTC.

In this sample, this clonotype turned up many times. Since it is a stray read in a library aimed at alpha chains, this beta chain has a size that is not meaningful. V gene TRBV28 combines with J gene TRBJ1-5, with a tentative D call TRBD1 (6 bases). This CDR3 has 15 residues. Deletions cut 3 bases from V and 4 bases from J, with 13 bases between. Germline V gene data show CDR1 as MDHEN and CDR2 as SYDVKM. The CDR3 nucleotides are TGTGCCAGCAGTTTGGGAGGGGGTAGGAATCAGCCCCAGCATTTT. It encodes CASSLGGGRNQPQHF.

Notes on this clonotype: This beta chain came through as a stray read in a library set up for alpha chains, and its size says little. The chain uses TRBV28 and TRBJ2-2; D is unresolved. V gave up 9 bases and J gave up 1 base, with 12 bases separating them. This CDR3 has 14 residues. Germline V CDR1 and CDR2: MDHEN, SYDVKM. The CDR3 nucleotides are TGTGCCAGTTTAATACGGATGAACACCGGGGAGCTGTTTTTT. Its translation is CASLIRMNTGELFF.

Worth noting for this clonotype: As an off-target read in a library built for alpha chains, this beta chain has a frequency of little significance. The chain employs TRBV4-1 and TRBJ1-2, with a weak D call TRBD1 (6 bases). CDR3 length: 16 amino acids. Germline CDR1 is MGHRA and CDR2 is YSYEKL. V lost 0 bases and J 7 bases, leaving 18 bases between the germline ends. CDR3 nucleotide sequence: TGCGCCAGCAGCCAAGAGATTTCCGGGGGCCTTCTTGGCTACACCTTC. Protein sequence: CASSQEISGGLLGYTF.

Concerning this clonotype: The library was built for alpha chains, so this beta chain is an off-target read and its size means little. This sequence joins TRBV12-3 or TRBV12-4 and TRBJ2-3; 8 bases are a match to TRBD1. The CDR3 is 14 residues long. The ends lost 6 bases at V and 1 base at J; junction bases unmatched: 3. The CDR3 loop reads CASRDRVGTDTQYF. In DNA, the CDR3 is TGTGCCAGCAGGGACAGGGTCGGCACAGATACGCAGTATTTT.

As to this clonotype: This beta chain lies outside the target of a library built for alpha chains; its clone size means little. The V gene is TRBV6-2 or TRBV6-3, the J gene TRBJ2-3; 13 nucleotides match TRBD2. This CDR3 has 15 amino acids. CDR1 is MNHEY and CDR2 is SVGEGT in the germline V gene. The ends lost 4 bases at V and 3 bases at J; junction bases unmatched: 1. The CDR3 DNA reads as TGTGCCAGCAGTTCACTAGCGGGAGGGACAGATACGCAGTATTTT. This gives the protein CASSSLAGGTDTQYF.